The 15 T cell receptor beta chains given below trace back to one sample, sequenced in a study of blood T cell repertoires in COVID-19. Sequencing was performed with immunoSEQ multiplex PCR; in TCRdb, only in-frame clones are kept and a portion is missing. The table lists over 65,000 clones, about nine tenths of them singletons, with roughly a tenth in the top ten. Material for sequencing was peripheral blood. These receptors were taken from a human donor in a cohort sampled during active COVID-19.

V is TRBV6-5 and J is TRBJ2-7, with TRBD2 matching 9 bases. The junction had 13 bases not matched to a gene; V was cut back by 4 bases and J by 6 bases. Germline CDR1 and CDR2: MNHEY and SVGAGI. CDR3 length: 16 amino acids. This CDR3 reads CASSSGREGRKVEQYF. The DNA of the CDR3 is TGTGCCAGCAGTTCCGGGCGGGAGGGTAGAAAGGTCGAGCAGTACTTC.

This rearrangement joins TRBV24-1 to TRBJ1-5, with TRBD1 identical over 8 bases. CDR1 and CDR2 from the germline V gene are KGHDR and SFDVKD. Trimming at V came to 5 bases and at J to 4 bases, leaving 9 bases not matched to a gene. The CDR3 spans 16 residues. The DNA for the CDR3 is TGTGCCACCAGTGTCCCGGACAGGGAGTGGAATCAGCCCCAGCATTTT. Its translation is CATSVPDREWNQPQHF.

The rearrangement links TRBV15 to TRBJ1-5; D is uncertain. This CDR3 contains 16 residues. Per germline, CDR1 LNHNV and CDR2 YYDKDF (reference sequence). Trimming cost V 1 base and J 5 bases, with 15 bases left between them. CDR3 amino acids: CATSRGASRVDQPQHF. CDR3 nucleotides: TGTGCCACCAGCAGAGGAGCCTCGAGGGTGGATCAGCCCCAGCATTTT.

V gene TRBV4-1 combines with J gene TRBJ1-1; D call uncertain. The germline gives CDR1 MGHRA, CDR2 YSYEKL. Between the trimmed V and J ends, which lost 0 bases and 1 base, there was a span of 3 bases. The CDR3 has 13 amino acids. The CDR3 is CASSQDRNTEAFF. CDR3 nucleotide sequence: TGCGCCAGCAGCCAAGATAGGAACACTGAAGCTTTCTTT.

This clone has a single count. The J gene is TRBJ2-1, the V gene TRBV2, with TRBD2 matching 13 bases. The CDR3 is 16 residues long. Germline assignment: CDR1 SNHLY and CDR2 FYNNEI. With V trimmed by 5 bases and J by 7 bases, 8 bases remained unmatched. The CDR3 DNA reads as TGTGCCAGCAGTCCCTGGACTAGCGGGAGAGTTAATGAGCAGTTCTTC. Translating it yields CASSPWTSGRVNEQFF. Based on the CDR3 plus reference TRBV2 and TRBJ2-1, the full variable domain is EPEVTQTPSHQVTQMGQEVILRCVPISNHLYFYWYRQILGQKVEFLVSFYNNEISEKSEIFDDQFSVERPDGSNFTLKIRSTKLEDSAMYFCASSPWTSGRVNEQFFGPGTRLTVL.

This clone was counted between two and nine times. The J gene is TRBJ1-5, the V gene TRBV7-8; perhaps TRBD1 as D (6 bases). The ends were cut back, 3 bases at V and 6 bases at J, with 12 bases in the middle. CDR1 is SGHVS and CDR2 is FQNEAQ in the germline V gene. The CDR3 totals 14 residues. As DNA, the CDR3 is TGTGCCAGCAGCTTCACAGGGATGGGTCAGCCCCAGCATTTT. Amino acids: CASSFTGMGQPQHF.

In DNA form, the CDR3 reads TGTGCCAGCCGGTCCCAGGGAGGTGCCTATGGCTACACCTTC. This codes for CASRSQGGAYGYTF. The V call is TRBV28, the J call TRBJ1-2, with D possibly TRBD1 on 5 matching bases. The CDR3 is 14 amino acids. The ends were cut back, 8 bases at V and 4 bases at J, with 17 bases in the middle. Germline CDR1 MDHEN, CDR2 SYDVKM.

For this clone: Other nucleotide sequences in the sample specify the same CDR3. The chain has TRBV9 and TRBJ2-5; TRBD2 matches at 7 bases. The V segment lost 1 base and the J segment 2 bases; nucleotides outside the gene matches: 8. The CDR3 runs 16 residues. Germline V gene data show CDR1 as SGDLS and CDR2 as YYNGEE. In nucleotides, the CDR3 is TGTGCCAGCAGCGTATTCGGGGGGATCTTACAAGAGACCCAGTACTTC. Translating gives CASSVFGGILQETQYF. The full variable domain, completed using reference TRBV9 and TRBJ2-5, is DSGVTQTPKHLITATGQRVTLRCSPRSGDLSVYWYQQSLDQGLQFLIQYYNGEERAKGNILERFSAQQFPDLHSELNLSSLELGDSALYFCASSVFGGILQETQYFGPGTRLLVL.

V and J are TRBV7-2 and TRBJ2-1; TRBD2 is a possible D gene (6 bases). In germline, CDR1 is SGHTA, CDR2 FQGNSA. V was trimmed by 1 base and J by 2 bases, leaving 9 bases between them. The CDR3 totals 15 residues. The CDR3 sequence is CASSLGREAYNEQFF. The CDR3 DNA reads as TGTGCCAGCAGCTTAGGGCGGGAAGCCTACAATGAGCAGTTCTTC.

The chain combines TRBV27 with TRBJ2-4; D gene uncertain. The CDR3 length is 15 residues. CDR1 is MNHEY, CDR2 SMNVEV, per germline (reference sequence). V dropped 7 bases and J dropped 0 bases, with 13 bases sitting between them. The CDR3 is CASIGTGLAKNIQYF. The CDR3 nucleotides read TGTGCCAGCATCGGCACCGGGTTAGCCAAAAACATTCAGTACTTC.

The chain recombines TRBV29-1 with TRBJ2-3, with 9 bases that match TRBD2. The junction had 10 bases not matched to a gene; V was cut back by 1 base and J by 2 bases. Germline V gene sequence: CDR1 SQVTM, CDR2 ANQGSEA. This CDR3 is 17 amino acids long. CDR3 residues: CSVEGMELAGNTDTQYF. In DNA, the CDR3 is TGCAGCGTTGAAGGGATGGAGCTAGCGGGGAACACAGATACGCAGTATTTT.

The gene calls are TRBV21-1 and TRBJ2-4; the D call TRBD2 from the table was never checked on the DNA. TRBV21-1 is a known pseudogene. CDR3 length equals 19 residues. In DNA, the CDR3 is TGTGCCAGCAGCAAAGTAGGCACTAGCGGGACCCTAGCCAAAAACATTCAGTACTTC. Protein product: CASSKVGTSGTLAKNIQYF.

This clone occurred once. The CDR3 is CASSFYPGAREQYF. The CDR3 nucleotides are TGCGCCAGCAGCTTCTATCCAGGGGCGCGGGAGCAGTACTTC. The chain carries TRBV5-1 and TRBJ2-7; a possible D gene is TRBD1 (6 bases). Per the germline V gene, CDR1 is SGHRS and CDR2 is YFSETQ. CDR3 length equals 14 residues. V dropped 2 bases and J dropped 7 bases, with 16 bases sitting between them.

This chain links TRBV7-6 with TRBJ2-7, with TRBD2 identical over 8 bases. Germline-derived CDR1 and CDR2 are SGHVS and FNYEAQ. Trimming at V came to 5 bases and at J to 5 bases, leaving 8 bases not matched to a gene. The CDR3 is 14 amino acids. CDR3 sequence reads: CASSPRGGDHEQYF. CDR3 DNA: TGTGCCAGCAGCCCCCGGGGGGGAGACCACGAGCAGTACTTC.

V is TRBV28 and J is TRBJ2-5; D is undetermined. The V end lost 3 bases, the J end lost 5 bases, and 4 bases lay between the germline ends. Germline V gene data show CDR1 as MDHEN and CDR2 as SYDVKM. The CDR3 is made up of 11 amino acids. The CDR3 bases are TGTGCCAGCAGTTTGGAGGAGACCCAGTACTTC. This gives the protein CASSLEETQYF.